This T cell receptor beta chain was found in a study of CD8+CD57+ T cells in acquired aplastic anemia. Study-level information: The DNA of sorted CD4+ and CD8+ cells averaged around 3 ug. General study points: Simpson's diversity of CD8+ cells was not significantly different in patients compared with controls.

The CDR3 extends over 16 amino acids. V was clipped by 6 bases and J by 7 bases, with 22 bases between them. In germline, CDR1 is DFQATT, CDR2 SNEGSKA (reference sequence). CDR3 and TCR beta VDJ profiling relied on a genomic DNA template. MiXCR, run by TCRdb on the reads, gives a single entry per CDR3 protein. The sample carries around 200,000 distinct CDR3 sequences, 40% to 55% recorded once. Points on this clonotype: Its antigen is unidentified.

Patients chosen for sequencing had shown CD8+CD57+ cell expansion by flow cytometry. Diagnosis of severe acquired aplastic anemia applied to all patients. Patients were therapy-naive when their blood was sampled. The source is a human donor with aplastic anemia. Specimen: sorted CD4+, CD8+, or CD8+CD57+ T cells (not recorded which) from PBMCs. This chain joins TRBV20-1 and TRBJ1-6; a possible D gene is TRBD1 (6 bases). Written as DNA, the CDR3 is TGCAGTGCCAGCAGCCAAGAGACAGGATTCAATTCACCCCTCCACTTT. This encodes CSASSQETGFNSPLHF.